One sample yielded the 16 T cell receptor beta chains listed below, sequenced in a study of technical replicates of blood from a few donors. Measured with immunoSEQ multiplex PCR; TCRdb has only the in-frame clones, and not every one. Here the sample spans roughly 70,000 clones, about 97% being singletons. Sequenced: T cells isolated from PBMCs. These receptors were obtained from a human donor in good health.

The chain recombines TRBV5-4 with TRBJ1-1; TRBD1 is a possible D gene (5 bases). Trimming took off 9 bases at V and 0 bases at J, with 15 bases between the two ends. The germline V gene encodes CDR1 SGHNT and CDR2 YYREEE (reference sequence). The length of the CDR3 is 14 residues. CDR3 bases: TGTGCCACCTCAAGACAGATCATGAACACTGAAGCTTTCTTT. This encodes CATSRQIMNTEAFF.

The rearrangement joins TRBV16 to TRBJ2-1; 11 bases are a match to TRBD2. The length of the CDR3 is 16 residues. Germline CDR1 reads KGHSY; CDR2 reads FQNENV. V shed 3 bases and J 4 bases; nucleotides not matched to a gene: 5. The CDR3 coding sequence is TGTGCCAGCAGCCACGCTACTAGCGGGAGTTACAATGAGCAGTTCTTC. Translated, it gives CASSHATSGSYNEQFF. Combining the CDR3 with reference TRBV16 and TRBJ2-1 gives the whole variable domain GEEVAQTPKHLVRGEGQKAKLYCAPIKGHSYVFWYQQVLKNEFKFLISFQNENVFDETGMPKERFSAKCLPNSPCSLEIQATKLEDSAVYFCASSHATSGSYNEQFFGPGTRLTVL.

The CDR3 nucleotides are TGTGCCAGCAGTTTGATATCCGAGTCAGTCAGGGAAGAGACCCAGTACTTC. Its translation: CASSLISESVREETQYF. The J gene is TRBJ2-5, the V gene TRBV28; maybe TRBD1 (5 bases). This CDR3 comprises 17 residues. Germline V gene data show CDR1 as MDHEN and CDR2 as SYDVKM. The V and J ends lost 3 bases and 3 bases respectively, with 20 bases between them.

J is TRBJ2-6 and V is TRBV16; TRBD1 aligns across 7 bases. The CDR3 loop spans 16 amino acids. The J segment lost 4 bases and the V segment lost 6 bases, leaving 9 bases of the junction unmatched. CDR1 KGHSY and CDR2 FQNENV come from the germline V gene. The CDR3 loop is CASSRKGAAGANVLTF. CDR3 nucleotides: TGTGCCAGCAGTCGGAAGGGGGCCGCGGGGGCCAACGTCCTGACTTTC.

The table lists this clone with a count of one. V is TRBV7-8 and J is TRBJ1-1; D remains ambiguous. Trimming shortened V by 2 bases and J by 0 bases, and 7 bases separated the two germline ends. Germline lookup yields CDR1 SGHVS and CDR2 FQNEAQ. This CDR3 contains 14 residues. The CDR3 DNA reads TGTGCCAGCAGCTTACCAGGATTGAACACTGAAGCTTTCTTT. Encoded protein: CASSLPGLNTEAFF.

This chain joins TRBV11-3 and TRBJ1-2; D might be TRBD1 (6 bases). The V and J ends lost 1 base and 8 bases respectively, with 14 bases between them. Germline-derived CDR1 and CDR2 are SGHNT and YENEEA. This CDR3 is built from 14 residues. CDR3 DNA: TGTGCCAGCAGCTTAGGGATACAGGGCTTCGGCTACACCTTC. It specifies CASSLGIQGFGYTF.

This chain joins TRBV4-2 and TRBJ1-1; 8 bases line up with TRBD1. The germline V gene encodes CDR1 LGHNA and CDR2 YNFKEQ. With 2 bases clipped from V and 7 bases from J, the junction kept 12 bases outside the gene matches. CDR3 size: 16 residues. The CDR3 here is CASSQNWDRSFLEAFF. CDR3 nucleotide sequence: TGTGCCAGCAGCCAAAACTGGGACAGGTCGTTCCTTGAAGCTTTCTTT.

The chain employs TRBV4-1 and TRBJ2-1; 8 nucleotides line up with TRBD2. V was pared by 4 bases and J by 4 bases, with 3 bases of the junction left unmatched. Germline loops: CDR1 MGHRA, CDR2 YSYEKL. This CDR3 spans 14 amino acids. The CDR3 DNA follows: TGCGCCAGCAGCCCTAGCGGGCTTTACAATGAGCAGTTCTTC. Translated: CASSPSGLYNEQFF.

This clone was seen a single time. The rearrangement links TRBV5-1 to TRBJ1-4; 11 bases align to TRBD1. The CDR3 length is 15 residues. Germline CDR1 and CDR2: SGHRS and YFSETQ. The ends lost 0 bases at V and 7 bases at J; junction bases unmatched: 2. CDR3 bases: TGCGCCAGCAGCTTGGCCGGGACAGGGGGTGAAAAACTGTTTTTT. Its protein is CASSLAGTGGEKLFF.

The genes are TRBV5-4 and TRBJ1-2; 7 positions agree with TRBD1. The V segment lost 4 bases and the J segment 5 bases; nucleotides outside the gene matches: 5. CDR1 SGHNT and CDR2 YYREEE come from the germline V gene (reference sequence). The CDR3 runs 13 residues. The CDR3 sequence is CASSDRDSYGYTF. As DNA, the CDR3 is TGTGCCAGCAGCGACCGGGACAGTTATGGCTACACCTTC.

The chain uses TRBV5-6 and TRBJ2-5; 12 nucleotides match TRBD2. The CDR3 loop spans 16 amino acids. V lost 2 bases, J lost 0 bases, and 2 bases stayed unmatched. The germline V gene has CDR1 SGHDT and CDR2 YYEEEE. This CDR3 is CASSFTSGGYQETQYF. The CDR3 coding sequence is TGTGCCAGCAGCTTTACTAGCGGGGGGTACCAAGAGACCCAGTACTTC.

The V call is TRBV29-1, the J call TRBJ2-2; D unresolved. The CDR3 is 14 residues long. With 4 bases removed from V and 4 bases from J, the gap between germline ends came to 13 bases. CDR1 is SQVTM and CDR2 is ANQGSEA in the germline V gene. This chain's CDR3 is CSVATTTITGELFF. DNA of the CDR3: TGCAGCGTTGCCACAACAACCATCACCGGGGAGCTGTTTTTT.

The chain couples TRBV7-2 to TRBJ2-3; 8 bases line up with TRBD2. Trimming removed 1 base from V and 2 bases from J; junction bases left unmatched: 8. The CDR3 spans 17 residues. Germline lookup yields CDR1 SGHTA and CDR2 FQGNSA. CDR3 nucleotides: TGTGCCAGCAGCTTAGTCGGGGTCGGGAGGGTCACAGATACGCAGTATTTT. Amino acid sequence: CASSLVGVGRVTDTQYF.

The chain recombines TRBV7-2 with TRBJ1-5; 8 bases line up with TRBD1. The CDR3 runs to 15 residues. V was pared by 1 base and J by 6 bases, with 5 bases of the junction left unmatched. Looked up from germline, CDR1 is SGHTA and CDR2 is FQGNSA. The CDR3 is CASSLGQGSGQPQHF. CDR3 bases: TGTGCCAGCAGCTTAGGACAGGGGAGCGGTCAGCCCCAGCATTTT.

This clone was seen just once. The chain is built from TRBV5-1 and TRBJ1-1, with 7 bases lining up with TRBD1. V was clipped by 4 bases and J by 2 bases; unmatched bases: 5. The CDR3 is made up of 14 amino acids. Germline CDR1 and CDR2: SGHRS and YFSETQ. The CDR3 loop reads CASSNGDRNTEAFF. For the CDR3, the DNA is TGCGCCAGCAGCAACGGGGACAGAAACACTGAAGCTTTCTTT. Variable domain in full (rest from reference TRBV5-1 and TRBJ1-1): KAGVTQTPRYLIKTRGQQVTLSCSPISGHRSVSWYQQTPGQGLQFLFEYFSETQRNKGNFPGRFSGRQFSNSRSEMNVSTLELGDSALYLCASSNGDRNTEAFFGQGTRLTVV.

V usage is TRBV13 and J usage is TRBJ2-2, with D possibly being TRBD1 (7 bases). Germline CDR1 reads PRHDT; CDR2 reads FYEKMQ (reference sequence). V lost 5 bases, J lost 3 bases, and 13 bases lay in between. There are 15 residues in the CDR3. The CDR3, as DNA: TGTGCCAGCAGCGCAGGGGGGTACTACACCGGGGAGCTGTTTTTT. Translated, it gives CASSAGGYYTGELFF.